The entry below gives a single T cell receptor beta chain sequence along with its context. The antigen is undetermined. This sample was taken from a study of cytomegalovirus exposure and HLA in healthy donors. Study summary: Out of 180 million or so T cells, an earlier analysis found some 110 million unique TCR beta sequences in total.

Germline CDR1 reads LNHNV; CDR2 reads YYDKDF (reference sequence). The trim removed 5 bases at V and 0 bases at J, leaving 7 bases unmatched. This CDR3 comprises 16 residues. PCR used 60 Vbeta primers and 13 Jbeta primers. Assay: immunoSEQ multiplex PCR; the TCRdb copy retains only in-frame clones and omits some. The data show approximately 150,000 clones, with around 86% seen just once and about 4% held by the top ten. Nominal health characterized the donors when sampled, though unrecorded immune exposures were likely. General study results and limits: A cluster of highly shared sequence variants was likely a sequencing artifact. In a later analysis, compared with equally common non-associated chains, HLA-associated beta chains were more expanded.

V gene TRBV15 combines with J gene TRBJ1-3, with 7 bases identical to TRBD1. Input material: PBMCs. This receptor was obtained from a man aged 45-65 years in good health and CMV-seropositive. The CDR3 nucleotides read TGTGCCACCAGCGTAGGGGACAGTTTCTCTGGAAACACCATATATTTT. Its translation: CATSVGDSFSGNTIYF. Full variable domain (outside the CDR3, taken from reference TRBV15 and TRBJ1-3): DAMVIQNPRYQVTQFGKPVTLSCSQTLNHNVMYWYQQKSSQAPKLLFHYYDKDFNNEADTPDNFQSRRPNTSFCFLDIRSPGLGDTAMYLCATSVGDSFSGNTIYFGEGSWLTVV.